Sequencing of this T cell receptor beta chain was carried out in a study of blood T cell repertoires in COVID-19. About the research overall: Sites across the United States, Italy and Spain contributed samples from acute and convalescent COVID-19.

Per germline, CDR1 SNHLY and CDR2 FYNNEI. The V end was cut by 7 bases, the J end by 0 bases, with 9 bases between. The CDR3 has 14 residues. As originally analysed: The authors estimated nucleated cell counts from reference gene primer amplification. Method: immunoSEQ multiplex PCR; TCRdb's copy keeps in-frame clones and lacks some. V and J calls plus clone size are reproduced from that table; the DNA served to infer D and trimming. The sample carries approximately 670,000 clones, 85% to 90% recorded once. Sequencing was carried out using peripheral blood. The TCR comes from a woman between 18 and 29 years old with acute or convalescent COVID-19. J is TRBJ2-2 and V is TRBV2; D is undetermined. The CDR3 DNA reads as TGTGCCAGCACTGTCCTACCGAACACCGGGGAGCTGTTTTTT. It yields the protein CASTVLPNTGELFF.